This T cell receptor (beta chain) stems from a study of early T cells in non-severe SARS-CoV-2 infection. The wider study: Sequencing of unsorted whole blood was done on bulk RNA, leaving chains unpaired.

This clonotype was recorded at least ten times. Unique molecular identifiers were affixed to single, distinct cDNA molecules. MiXCR, run by TCRdb on the 5' RACE reads, gives a single entry per CDR3 protein. The sample includes about 56,000 distinct CDR3 sequences, approximately 10% of them seen just once. CDR3 length: 20 amino acids. The sequence derives from an adult who was a healthcare worker with PCR-confirmed SARS-CoV-2 infection or an uninfected control (not recorded which). This sequence joins TRBV21-1 and TRBJ1-5; the DNA was not used to check the table's D call, TRBD1. TRBV21-1 has pseudogene status. The source material was whole blood. The CDR3 spells CASSKCGGQGRSYSNQPQHF. CDR3 sequence (DNA): TGTGCCAGCAGCAAATGTGGGGGACAGGGGCGATCCTATAGCAATCAGCCCCAGCATTTT.